This entry lists 2 T cell receptor beta chains sequenced from one sample in a study of identical twins. TCRdb re-called the 5' RACE reads through MiXCR, storing one row per CDR3 protein. The top ten hold 0.48% of the sample, which has around 490,000 distinct CDR3 sequences, more than 20% seen once. The same data also went into a second study, on yellow fever vaccine responses in identical twins.

What was sequenced was CD4+ T cells sorted from blood. These receptors all stem from a woman aged 18-29 years in good health.

The V and J genes are TRBV29-1 and TRBJ1-1; D might be TRBD1 (5 bases). The germline V gene encodes CDR1 SQVTM and CDR2 ANQGSEA. Deletions cut 5 bases from V and 5 bases from J, with 12 bases between. This CDR3 has 12 residues. In DNA form, the CDR3 reads TGCAGCGTTTCAGGGTTGTGGACTGAAGCTTTCTTT. Translating it yields CSVSGLWTEAFF.

The chain carries TRBV9 and TRBJ2-6, with a possible D match to TRBD2 (5 bases). Germline V gene sequence: CDR1 SGDLS, CDR2 YYNGEE. Trimming pared 0 bases from V and 2 bases from J, leaving 9 bases between. CDR3 length: 16 amino acids. The CDR3 nucleotides read TGTGCCAGCAGCGTAGAAGAGAGGGCTGGGGCCAACGTCCTGACTTTC. Encoded protein: CASSVEERAGANVLTF.